Listed below are T cell receptor beta chains from one sample, sequenced in a study of shared clonotypes between healthy human individuals. Using immunoSEQ multiplex PCR, the repertoire was profiled, and TCRdb retains in-frame clones only, with some absent. This sample yields around 690,000 clones, of which about 90% are seen a single time; 30% to 40% belongs to the top ten. The sequenced sample was memory CD8+ T cells from PBMCs. These receptors were obtained from a man aged 18 to 29 in good health. Some clones in this sample may be carry-over from other donors' samples. CDR3s include the opening cysteine and the closing phenylalanine or tryptophan. The D gene is left open where the match is weak. Clone size appears in some rows only: once, few, many, or a class for an expanded clone.

few TRBJ1-2 13 . TRBV6-1 CASSETGRGGYTF TGTGCCAGCAGTGAGACAGGAAGGGGTGGCTACACCTTC
. TRBJ2-7 15 . TRBV9 CASSPQRRVSYEQYF TGTGCCAGCAGCCCCCAGCGGAGGGTCTCCTACGAGCAGTACTTC
. TRBJ1-4 14 . TRBV14 CASSQGARREKLFF TGTGCCAGCAGCCAGGGGGCACGGCGTGAAAAACTGTTTTTT
once TRBJ2-7 14 . TRBV6-5 CASRRTDSSYEQYF TGTGCCAGCAGAAGGACGGACAGCTCCTACGAGCAGTACTTC
. TRBJ2-5 15 . TRBV6-5 CASSYTDSPRETQYF TGTGCCAGCAGTTACACCGATAGTCCTAGAGAGACCCAGTACTTC
few TRBJ1-3 14 TRBD1 TRBV28 CASSPDRTANTIYF TGTGCCAGCAGCCCGGACAGGACCGCAAACACCATATATTTT
few TRBJ1-1 18 . TRBV7-9 CASSLGGGSRGRNTEAFF TGTGCCAGCAGCTTAGGAGGCGGAAGTAGGGGGAGGAACACTGAAGCTTTCTTT
. TRBJ1-1 15 . TRBV5-4 CASSISGRQPSEAFF TGTGCCAGCTCCATCAGTGGGAGACAGCCGTCCGAAGCTTTCTTT
. TRBJ1-5 13 . TRBV12-5 CASGLDSHQPQHF TGTGCTAGTGGTTTGGACAGTCATCAGCCCCAGCATTTT
. TRBJ2-1 12 . TRBV6-5 CASLSSLFEQFF TGTGCCAGCCTCTCCAGTTTGTTTGAGCAGTTCTTC
. TRBJ2-3 13 . TRBV14 CASNEVRTDTQYF TGTGCCAGCAATGAGGTCCGCACAGATACGCAGTATTTT
. TRBJ1-2 15 . TRBV5-1 CASSLEFPGDYGYTF TGCGCCAGCAGCTTGGAGTTTCCAGGGGACTATGGCTACACCTTC
. TRBJ2-1 14 . TRBV5-6 CASSLGGFGNEQFF TGTGCCAGCAGCTTGGGGGGCTTTGGGAATGAGCAGTTCTTC
. TRBJ2-2 15 . TRBV2 CASSPRGLVTGELFF TGTGCCAGCAGTCCCCGGGGACTGGTCACCGGGGAGCTGTTTTTT
. TRBJ1-1 15 . TRBV4-3 CASSATGRRYTEAFF TGCGCCAGCAGCGCGACGGGACGGAGATACACTGAAGCTTTCTTT
. TRBJ2-2 13 . TRBV18 CASSPGGHGELFF TGTGCCAGCTCACCAGGGGGACACGGGGAGCTGTTTTTT
. TRBJ1-3 17 TRBD1 TRBV6-1 CASSEAFWVDRANTIYF TGTGCCAGCAGTGAAGCGTTTTGGGTGGACAGGGCAAACACCATATATTTT
. TRBJ1-2 14 TRBD1 TRBV7-9 CASSLGTGVDGYTF TGTGCCAGCAGCCTGGGGACAGGGGTTGATGGCTACACCTTC
. TRBJ2-3 15 . TRBV27 CASSLGGTRTDTQYF TGTGCCAGCAGTTTGGGAGGGACACGGACAGATACGCAGTATTTT
. TRBJ2-7 13 . TRBV27 CASSPGASYEQYF TGTGCCAGCAGCCCAGGGGCATCCTACGAGCAGTACTTC
. TRBJ1-3 14 . TRBV6-5 CASRMDGTGNTIYF TGTGCCAGCAGGATGGACGGGACTGGAAACACCATATATTTT
. TRBJ2-3 14 . TRBV30 CASSPTEFTDTQYF TGTGCCTCCTCCCCGACAGAATTCACAGATACGCAGTATTTT
. TRBJ2-7 13 . TRBV5-6 CASSLGGGYEQYF TGTGCCAGCAGCCTGGGGGGAGGCTACGAGCAGTACTTC
. TRBJ2-1 12 TRBD1 TRBV10-3 CAGGQENNEQFF TGTGCCGGGGGACAGGAAAACAATGAGCAGTTCTTC
once TRBJ2-1 14 . TRBV9 CASSVGQSLHEQFF TGTGCCAGCAGCGTTGGACAGTCTTTGCATGAGCAGTTCTTC
. TRBJ2-2 14 . TRBV19 CASSTPGPTGELFF TGTGCCAGTAGCACACCCGGACCGACCGGGGAGCTGTTTTTT
. TRBJ2-7 12 . TRBV7-9 CASSFGPSEQYF TGTGCCAGCAGCTTTGGCCCGAGCGAGCAGTACTTC
. TRBJ2-1 20 . TRBV5-1 CASSWPRGPAIVDSYNEQFF TGCGCCAGCAGCTGGCCAAGGGGACCTGCCATTGTGGACTCCTACAATGAGCAGTTCTTC
. TRBJ2-7 17 TRBD2 TRBV19 CASREGLAGAWVGEQYF TGTGCCAGTCGAGAGGGACTAGCGGGAGCTTGGGTTGGCGAGCAGTACTTC
. TRBJ2-1 15 . TRBV5-6 CASSLGSGSYNEQFF TGTGCCAGCAGCTTGGGTTCTGGCTCCTACAATGAGCAGTTCTTC
. TRBJ2-2 13 TRBD2 TRBV6-1 CASSLGGSPELFF TGTGCCAGCAGTTTGGGGGGGTCTCCCGAGCTGTTTTTT
. TRBJ1-2 14 TRBD1 TRBV27 CASSPLQGNYGYTF TGTGCCAGCAGTCCTTTACAGGGGAACTATGGCTACACCTTC
. TRBJ2-7 15 TRBD1 TRBV11-3 CASSSPGQGAVEQYF TGTGCCAGCAGCTCGCCGGGACAGGGGGCAGTCGAGCAGTACTTC
. TRBJ2-7 19 . TRBV7-9 CASSRTSRDATGLSYEQYF TGTGCCAGCAGCCGAACATCCCGGGATGCAACAGGGCTCTCCTACGAGCAGTACTTC
. TRBJ2-3 13 . TRBV19 CATEYPGGITQYF TGTGCCACCGAGTACCCCGGCGGGATTACGCAGTATTTT
. TRBJ2-7 12 . TRBV28 CASSPPGPEQYF TGTGCCAGCAGTCCCCCCGGGCCCGAGCAGTACTTC
. TRBJ2-1 16 TRBD2 TRBV19 CASSILAGNSYNEQFF TGTGCCAGTAGTATCTTAGCGGGGAACTCCTACAATGAGCAGTTCTTC
. TRBJ2-2 14 . TRBV11-2 CASSWAGATGELFF TGTGCCAGCAGCTGGGCGGGGGCTACCGGGGAGCTGTTTTTT
once TRBJ2-1 16 . TRBV5-8 CASSLALDSSYNEQFF TGTGCCAGCAGCTTGGCCTTGGATAGCTCCTACAATGAGCAGTTCTTC
. TRBJ2-7 12 TRBD1 TRBV7-9 CASSPTGAEQYF TGTGCCAGCAGCCCGACAGGGGCCGAGCAGTACTTC
. TRBJ2-7 15 . TRBV15 CATSRVEEGWYEQYF TGTGCCACCAGCAGAGTGGAGGAGGGTTGGTACGAGCAGTACTTC
. TRBJ2-7 15 . TRBV4-2 CASSQPDYLSYEQYF TGTGCCAGCAGCCAACCCGACTACCTATCCTACGAGCAGTACTTC
. TRBJ2-5 11 . TRBV29-1 CSVVTQETQYF TGCAGCGTTGTGACTCAAGAGACCCAGTACTTC
once TRBJ1-2 16 . TRBV28 CASSFRGAQDYYGYTF TGTGCCAGCAGTTTCCGGGGCGCCCAGGACTACTATGGCTACACCTTC
. TRBJ2-3 13 . TRBV7-9 CATLGEVTDTQYF TGTGCCACCCTCGGGGAGGTGACAGATACGCAGTATTTT